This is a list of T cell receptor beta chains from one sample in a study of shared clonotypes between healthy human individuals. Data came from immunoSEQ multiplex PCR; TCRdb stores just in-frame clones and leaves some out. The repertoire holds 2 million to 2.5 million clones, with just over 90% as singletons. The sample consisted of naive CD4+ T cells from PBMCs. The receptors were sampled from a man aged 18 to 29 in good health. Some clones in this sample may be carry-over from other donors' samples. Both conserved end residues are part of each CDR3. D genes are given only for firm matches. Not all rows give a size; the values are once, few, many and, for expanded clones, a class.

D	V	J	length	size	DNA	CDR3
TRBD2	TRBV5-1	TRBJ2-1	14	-	TGCGCCAGCAGCCCCACCAGCGGGGGCAATGAGCAGTTCTTC	CASSPTSGGNEQFF
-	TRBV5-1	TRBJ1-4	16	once	TGCGCCAGCAGCTTGGCCTCAGGGATTACTAATGAAAAACTGTTTTTT	CASSLASGITNEKLFF
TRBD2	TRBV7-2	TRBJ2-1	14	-	TGTGCCAGCAGCTTAGCGCTGAGCCTAGCGGGAGTGTTCTTC	CASSLALSLAGVFF
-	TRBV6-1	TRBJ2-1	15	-	TGTGCCAGCAGTGTCTCCGGATTCTCCTACAATGAGCAGTTCTTC	CASSVSGFSYNEQFF
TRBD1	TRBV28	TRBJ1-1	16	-	TGTGCCAGCAGTCCCAACTGGACAGGAGCCACCGGAAGAGCTTTCTTT	CASSPNWTGATGRAFF
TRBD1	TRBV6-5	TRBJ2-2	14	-	TGTGCCAGCAGTTATTACAGGGGGCTCGGGGAGCTGTTTTTT	CASSYYRGLGELFF
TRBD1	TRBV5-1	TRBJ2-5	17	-	TGCGCCAGCAGCTTGGCCTCTGGGACAGGGGTGGCGGAGACCCAGTACTTC	CASSLASGTGVAETQYF
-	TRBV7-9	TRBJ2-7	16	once	TGTGCCAGCAGCTCTATGGGGGCAGGGGAACGGTACGAGCAGTACTTC	CASSSMGAGERYEQYF
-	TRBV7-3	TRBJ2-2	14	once	TGTGCCAGCAGCAACCAACCGAACACCGGGGAGCTGTTTTTT	CASSNQPNTGELFF
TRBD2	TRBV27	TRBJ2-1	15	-	TGTGCCAGCAGTTCTTTCGCGGGAGGAGGGAATGAGCAGTTCTTC	CASSSFAGGGNEQFF
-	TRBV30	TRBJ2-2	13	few	TGTGCCTGGACGACCGGACTCCCCGGGGAGCTGTTTTTT	CAWTTGLPGELFF
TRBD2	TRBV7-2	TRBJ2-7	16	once	TGTGCCAGCAGCTTTGGGACTAGCGGGAGTCGGTACGAGCAGTACTTC	CASSFGTSGSRYEQYF
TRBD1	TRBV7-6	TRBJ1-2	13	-	TGTGCCAGCAGCCTAACAGGGGACTATGGCTACACCTTC	CASSLTGDYGYTF
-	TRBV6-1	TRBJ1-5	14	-	TGTGCCAGCACCCGACAGACACGCAATCAGCCCCAGCATTTT	CASTRQTRNQPQHF
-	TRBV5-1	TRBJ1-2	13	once	TGCGCCAGCAGCTTGGGGAATTTGGCCGGCTACACCTTC	CASSLGNLAGYTF
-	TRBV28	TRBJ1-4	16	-	TGTGCCAGCAGCTTCTGGGACGGGAGTGGTAATGAAAAACTGTTTTTT	CASSFWDGSGNEKLFF
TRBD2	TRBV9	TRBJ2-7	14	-	TGTGCCAGCAGCCTGGGCGGGGGGGAATACGAGCAGTACTTC	CASSLGGGEYEQYF
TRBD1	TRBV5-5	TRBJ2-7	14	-	TGTGCCAGCAGCTTGTTAGGGGGCCCCTACGAGCAGTACTTC	CASSLLGGPYEQYF
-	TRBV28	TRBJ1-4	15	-	TGTGCCAGCGGGGTTCCCCGGACTGCTAATGAAAAACTGTTTTTT	CASGVPRTANEKLFF
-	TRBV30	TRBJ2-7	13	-	TGTGCCTGGAGTGTACGAGGTTGGTCCGAGCAGTACTTC	CAWSVRGWSEQYF
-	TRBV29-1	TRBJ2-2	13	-	TGCAGCGGAACTACAAGTAACACCGGGGAGCTGTTTTTT	CSGTTSNTGELFF
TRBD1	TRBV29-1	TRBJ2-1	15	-	TGCAGCGTTGAAGGACAGGGGAGGTCTTACAATGAGCAGTTCTTC	CSVEGQGRSYNEQFF
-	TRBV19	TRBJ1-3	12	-	TGTGCCAGTAGTACGAAGGGAAACACCATATATTTT	CASSTKGNTIYF
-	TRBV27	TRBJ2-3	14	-	TGTGCCAGCTGGACCCTGAACTCACCGGGTACGCAGTATTTT	CASWTLNSPGTQYF